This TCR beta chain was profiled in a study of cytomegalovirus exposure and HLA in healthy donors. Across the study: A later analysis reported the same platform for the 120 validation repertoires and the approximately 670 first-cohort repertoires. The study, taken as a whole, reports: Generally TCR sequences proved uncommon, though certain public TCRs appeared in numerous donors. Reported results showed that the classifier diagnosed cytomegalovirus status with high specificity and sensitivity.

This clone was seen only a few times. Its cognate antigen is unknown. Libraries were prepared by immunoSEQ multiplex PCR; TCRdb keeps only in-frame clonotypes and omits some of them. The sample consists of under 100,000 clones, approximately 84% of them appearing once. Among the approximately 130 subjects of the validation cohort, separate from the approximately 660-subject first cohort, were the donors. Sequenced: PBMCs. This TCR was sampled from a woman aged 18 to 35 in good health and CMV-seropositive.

The CDR3 DNA reads TGTGCCAGCAGCGTCGGACTTAGCTCCTACAATGAGCAGTTCTTC. This translates into CASSVGLSSYNEQFF. V usage is TRBV11-3 and J usage is TRBJ2-1, with D perhaps matching TRBD2 (5 bases). The ends were cut back, 5 bases at V and 0 bases at J, with 11 bases in the middle. Germline V gene lookup returns CDR1 SGHNT and CDR2 YENEEA. CDR3 length: 15 residues.